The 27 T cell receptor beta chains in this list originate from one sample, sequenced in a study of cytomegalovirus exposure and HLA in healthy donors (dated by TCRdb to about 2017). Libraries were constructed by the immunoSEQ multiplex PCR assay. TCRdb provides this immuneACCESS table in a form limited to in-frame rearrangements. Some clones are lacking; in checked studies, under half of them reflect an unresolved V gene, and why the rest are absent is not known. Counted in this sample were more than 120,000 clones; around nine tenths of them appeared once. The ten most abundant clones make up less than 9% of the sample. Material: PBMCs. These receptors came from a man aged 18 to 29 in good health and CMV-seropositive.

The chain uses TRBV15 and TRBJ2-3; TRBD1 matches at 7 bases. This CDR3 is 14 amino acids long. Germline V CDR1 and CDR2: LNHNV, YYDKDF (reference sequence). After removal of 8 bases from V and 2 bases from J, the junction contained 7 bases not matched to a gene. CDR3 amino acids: CATWRQGTTDTQYF. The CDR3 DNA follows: TGTGCCACCTGGAGACAGGGCACCACAGATACGCAGTATTTT.

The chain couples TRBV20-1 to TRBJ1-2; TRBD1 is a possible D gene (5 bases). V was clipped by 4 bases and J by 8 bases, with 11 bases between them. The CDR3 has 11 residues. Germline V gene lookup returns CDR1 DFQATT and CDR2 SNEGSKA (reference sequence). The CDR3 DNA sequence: TGCAGTGCTACCCGCGGGGACGGCTACACCTTC. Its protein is CSATRGDGYTF.

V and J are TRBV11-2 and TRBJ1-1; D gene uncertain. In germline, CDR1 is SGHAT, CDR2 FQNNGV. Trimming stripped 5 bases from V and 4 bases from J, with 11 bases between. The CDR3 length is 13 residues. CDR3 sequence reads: CASSEGYGTEAFF. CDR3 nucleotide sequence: TGTGCCAGCAGCGAGGGATACGGCACTGAAGCTTTCTTT.

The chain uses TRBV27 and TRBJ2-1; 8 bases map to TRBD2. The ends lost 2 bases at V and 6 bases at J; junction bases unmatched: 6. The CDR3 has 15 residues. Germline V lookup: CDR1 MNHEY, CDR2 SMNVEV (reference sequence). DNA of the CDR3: TGTGCCAGCAGTTTACGCGGGGGGTTTCGCAATGAGCAGTTCTTC. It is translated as CASSLRGGFRNEQFF.

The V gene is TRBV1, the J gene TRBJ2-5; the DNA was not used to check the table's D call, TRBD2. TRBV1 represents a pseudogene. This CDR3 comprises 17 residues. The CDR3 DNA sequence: TGCACCAGCAGCCGGTCTCTTAGCGGGGGGTTCAGAGAGACCCAGTACTTC. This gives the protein CTSSRSLSGGFRETQYF.

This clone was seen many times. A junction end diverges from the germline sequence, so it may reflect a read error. CDR3 in DNA: TGTGCTAGCAGCCGACTCACAGGAGACCAAGAGACCCAGTACTTC. It is translated as CASSRLTGDQETQYF. V gene TRBV7-7 combines with J gene TRBJ2-5; TRBD1 might be the D (5 bases). The CDR3 sequence is 15 residues long. CDR1 is SSHAT, CDR2 FNYEAQ, per germline (reference sequence).

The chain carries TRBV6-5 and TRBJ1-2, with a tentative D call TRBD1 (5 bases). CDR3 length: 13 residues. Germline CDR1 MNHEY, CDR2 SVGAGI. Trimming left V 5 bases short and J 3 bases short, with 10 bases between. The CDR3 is CASSQRGDYGYTF. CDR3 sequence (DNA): TGTGCCAGCAGTCAAAGGGGTGACTATGGCTACACCTTC.

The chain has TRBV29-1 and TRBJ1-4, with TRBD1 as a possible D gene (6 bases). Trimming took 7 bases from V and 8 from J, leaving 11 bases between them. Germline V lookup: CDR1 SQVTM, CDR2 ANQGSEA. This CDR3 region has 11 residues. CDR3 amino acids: CSALRGEKLFF. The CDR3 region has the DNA TGCAGCGCCCTAAGGGGGGAAAAACTGTTTTTT.

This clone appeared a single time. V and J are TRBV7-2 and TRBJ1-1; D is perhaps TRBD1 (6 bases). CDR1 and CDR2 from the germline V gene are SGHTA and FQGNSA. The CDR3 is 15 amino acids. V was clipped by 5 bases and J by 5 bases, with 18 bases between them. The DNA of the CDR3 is TGTGCCAGCAGCCTCACAAGGGGGTCGGGAACTGAAGCTTTCTTT. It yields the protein CASSLTRGSGTEAFF.

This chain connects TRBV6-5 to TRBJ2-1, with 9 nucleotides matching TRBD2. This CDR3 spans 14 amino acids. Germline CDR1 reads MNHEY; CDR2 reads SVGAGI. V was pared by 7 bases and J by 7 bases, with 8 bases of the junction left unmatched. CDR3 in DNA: TGTGCCAGCACACTTAGCGGGAGCGGTAATGAGCAGTTCTTC. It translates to CASTLSGSGNEQFF.

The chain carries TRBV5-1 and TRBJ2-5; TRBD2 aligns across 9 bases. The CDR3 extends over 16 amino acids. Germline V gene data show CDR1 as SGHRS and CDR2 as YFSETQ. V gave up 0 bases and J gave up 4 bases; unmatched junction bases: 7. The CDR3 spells CASSLGGGRAPETQYF. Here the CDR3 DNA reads TGCGCCAGCAGCTTGGGGGGCGGGAGGGCCCCAGAGACCCAGTACTTC.

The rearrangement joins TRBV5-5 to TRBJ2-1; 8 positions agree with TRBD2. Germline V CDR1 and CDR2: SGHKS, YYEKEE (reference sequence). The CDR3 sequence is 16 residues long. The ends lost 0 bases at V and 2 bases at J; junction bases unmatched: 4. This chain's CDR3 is CASSLDGSGTYNEQFF. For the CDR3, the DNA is TGTGCCAGCAGCTTGGATGGTAGCGGGACCTACAATGAGCAGTTCTTC. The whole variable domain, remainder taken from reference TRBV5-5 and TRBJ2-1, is DAGVTQSPTHLIKTRGQQVTLRCSPISGHKSVSWYQQVLGQGPQFIFQYYEKEERGRGNFPDRFSARQFPNYSSELNVNALLLGDSALYLCASSLDGSGTYNEQFFGPGTRLTVL.

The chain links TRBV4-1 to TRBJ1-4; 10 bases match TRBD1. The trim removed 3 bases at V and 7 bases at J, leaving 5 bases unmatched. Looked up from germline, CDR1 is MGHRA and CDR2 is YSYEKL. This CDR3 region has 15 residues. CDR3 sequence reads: CASSHSGQGTEKLFF. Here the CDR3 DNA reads TGCGCCAGCAGCCACTCGGGACAGGGGACTGAAAAACTGTTTTTT.

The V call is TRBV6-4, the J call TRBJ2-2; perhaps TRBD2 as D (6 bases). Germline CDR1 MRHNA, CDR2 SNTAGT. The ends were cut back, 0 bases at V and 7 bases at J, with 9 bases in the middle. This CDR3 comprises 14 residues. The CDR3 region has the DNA TGTGCCAGCAGTGACTCGGAGGGGAGCGGGGAGCTGTTTTTT. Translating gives CASSDSEGSGELFF.

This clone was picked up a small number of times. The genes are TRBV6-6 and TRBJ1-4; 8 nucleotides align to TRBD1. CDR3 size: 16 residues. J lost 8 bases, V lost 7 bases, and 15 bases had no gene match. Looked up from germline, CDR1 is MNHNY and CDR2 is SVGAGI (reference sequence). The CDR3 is CASTAGQAPGSEKLFF. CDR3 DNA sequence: TGTGCCAGCACCGCGGGACAGGCCCCAGGTTCGGAAAAACTGTTTTTT.

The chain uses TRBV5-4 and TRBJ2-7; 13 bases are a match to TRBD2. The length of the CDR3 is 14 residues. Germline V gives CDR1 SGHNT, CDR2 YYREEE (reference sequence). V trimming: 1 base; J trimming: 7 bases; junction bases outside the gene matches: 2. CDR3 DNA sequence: TGTGCCAGCAGCTTGAGGACTAGCGGGGGAGAGCAGTACTTC. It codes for CASSLRTSGGEQYF. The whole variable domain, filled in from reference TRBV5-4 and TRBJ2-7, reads ETGVTQSPTHLIKTRGQQVTLRCSSQSGHNTVSWYQQALGQGPQFIFQYYREEENGRGNFPPRFSGLQFPNYSSELNVNALELDDSALYLCASSLRTSGGEQYFGPGTRLTVT.

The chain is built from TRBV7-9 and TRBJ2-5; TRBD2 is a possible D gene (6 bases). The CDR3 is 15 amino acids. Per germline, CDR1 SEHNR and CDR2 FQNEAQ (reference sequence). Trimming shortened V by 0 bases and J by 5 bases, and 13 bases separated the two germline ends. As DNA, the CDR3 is TGTGCCAGCAGCTTAGCGTTGCCCCGGGGGGAGACCCAGTACTTC. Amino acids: CASSLALPRGETQYF.

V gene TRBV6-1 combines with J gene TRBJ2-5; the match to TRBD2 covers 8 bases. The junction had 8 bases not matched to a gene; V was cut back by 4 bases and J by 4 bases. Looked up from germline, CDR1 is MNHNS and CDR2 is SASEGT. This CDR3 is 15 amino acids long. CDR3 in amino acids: CASSATSGEGETQYF. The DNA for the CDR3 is TGTGCCAGCAGTGCAACTAGCGGCGAGGGAGAGACCCAGTACTTC.

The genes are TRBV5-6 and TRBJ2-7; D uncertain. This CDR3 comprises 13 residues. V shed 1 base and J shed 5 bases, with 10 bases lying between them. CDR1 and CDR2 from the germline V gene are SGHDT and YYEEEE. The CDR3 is CASSLWSQNEQYF. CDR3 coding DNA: TGTGCCAGCAGCTTGTGGAGTCAGAACGAGCAGTACTTC. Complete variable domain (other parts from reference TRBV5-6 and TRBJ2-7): DAGVTQSPTHLIKTRGQQVTLRCSPKSGHDTVSWYQQALGQGPQFIFQYYEEEERQRGNFPDRFSGHQFPNYSSELNVNALLLGDSALYLCASSLWSQNEQYFGPGTRLTVT.

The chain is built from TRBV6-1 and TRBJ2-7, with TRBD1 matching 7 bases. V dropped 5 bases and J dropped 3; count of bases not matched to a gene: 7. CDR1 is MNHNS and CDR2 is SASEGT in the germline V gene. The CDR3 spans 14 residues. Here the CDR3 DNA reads TGTGCCAGCAGTAAACTGACAGGGAACTACGAGCAGTACTTC. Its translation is CASSKLTGNYEQYF.

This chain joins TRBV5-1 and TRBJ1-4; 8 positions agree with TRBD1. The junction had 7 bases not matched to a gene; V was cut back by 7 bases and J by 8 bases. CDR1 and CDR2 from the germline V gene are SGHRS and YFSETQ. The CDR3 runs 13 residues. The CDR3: CASAVTGEEKLFF. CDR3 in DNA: TGCGCCAGCGCTGTGACAGGGGAGGAAAAACTGTTTTTT. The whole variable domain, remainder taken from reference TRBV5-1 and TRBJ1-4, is KAGVTQTPRYLIKTRGQQVTLSCSPISGHRSVSWYQQTPGQGLQFLFEYFSETQRNKGNFPGRFSGRQFSNSRSEMNVSTLELGDSALYLCASAVTGEEKLFFGSGTQLSVL.

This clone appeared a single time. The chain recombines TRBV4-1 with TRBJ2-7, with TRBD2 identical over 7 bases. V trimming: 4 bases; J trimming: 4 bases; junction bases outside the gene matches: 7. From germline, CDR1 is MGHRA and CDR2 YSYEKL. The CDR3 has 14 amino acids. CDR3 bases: TGCGCCAGCAGCCCCCCGGGGGGAACGTACGAGCAGTACTTC. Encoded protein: CASSPPGGTYEQYF.

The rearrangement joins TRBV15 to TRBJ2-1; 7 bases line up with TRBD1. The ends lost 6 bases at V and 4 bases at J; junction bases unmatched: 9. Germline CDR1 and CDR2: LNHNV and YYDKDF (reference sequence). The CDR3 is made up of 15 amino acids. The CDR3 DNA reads TGTGCCACCAGACGAGCAGGGGGTCTGTACAATGAGCAGTTCTTC. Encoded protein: CATRRAGGLYNEQFF.

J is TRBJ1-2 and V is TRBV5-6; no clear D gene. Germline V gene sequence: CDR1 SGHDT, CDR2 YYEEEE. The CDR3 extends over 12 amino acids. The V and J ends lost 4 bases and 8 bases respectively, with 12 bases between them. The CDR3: CASSEGGWGYTF. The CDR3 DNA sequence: TGTGCCAGCAGCGAGGGAGGTTGGGGCTACACCTTC.

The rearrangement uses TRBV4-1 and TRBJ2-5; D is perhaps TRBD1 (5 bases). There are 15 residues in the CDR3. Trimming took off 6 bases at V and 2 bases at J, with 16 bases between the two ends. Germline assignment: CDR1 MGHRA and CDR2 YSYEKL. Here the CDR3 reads CASRPRGRRQETQYF. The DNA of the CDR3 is TGCGCCAGCAGGCCAAGGGGCCGTCGACAAGAGACCCAGTACTTC.

CDR3: CASGDLRDRTHGYTF. The CDR3 coding sequence is TGTGCTTCAGGGGATCTGAGGGACAGGACCCATGGCTACACCTTC. The chain links TRBV6-5 to TRBJ1-2, with 8 bases that match TRBD1. Germline V gene sequence: CDR1 MNHEY, CDR2 SVGAGI. The CDR3 is 15 amino acids.

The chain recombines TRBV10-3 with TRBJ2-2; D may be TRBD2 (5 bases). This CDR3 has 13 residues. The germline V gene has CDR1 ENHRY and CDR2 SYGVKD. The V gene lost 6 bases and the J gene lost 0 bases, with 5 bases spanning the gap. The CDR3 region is CAISGANTGELFF. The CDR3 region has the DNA TGTGCCATCAGCGGGGCGAACACCGGGGAGCTGTTTTTT.